This T cell receptor (beta chain) was sequenced for a study of T cells in Graves' hyperthyroidism and ophthalmopathy. Study summary: Peripheral blood was taken when the disease was first diagnosed, before any treatment began.

J lost 9 bases, V lost 6 bases, and 11 bases had no gene match. The CDR3 has 15 amino acids. Germline CDR1 SNHLY, CDR2 FYNNEI. Amplified TCR beta CDR3 regions derived from RNA transcripts. TCR CDR3 underwent first-round RT-PCR with the HTBI primer set. TCRdb passed the multiplex PCR reads through MiXCR, listing each CDR3 protein once. The sample has under 650,000 distinct CDR3 sequences, around 15% seen once. This clonotype was counted many times. Its antigen is as yet unknown. Regarding the study as a whole: For ophthalmopathy, model prediction preceded onset by a median 6.5 months.

For the diagnoses, clinical symptoms, serum thyroxine and TRAb, thyroid ultrasound and orbital computed tomography were used. Roughly 10 ml of fresh peripheral blood supplied the PBMCs. This TCR derives from a woman in her twenties or thirties with Graves' hyperthyroidism. Material for sequencing was blood. The chain couples TRBV2 to TRBJ1-6; the match to TRBD1 covers 7 bases. CDR3 sequence (DNA): TGTGCCAGCAGCTCATACAGGGGAGGAGGTTCACCCCTCCACTTT. It encodes CASSSYRGGGSPLHF.